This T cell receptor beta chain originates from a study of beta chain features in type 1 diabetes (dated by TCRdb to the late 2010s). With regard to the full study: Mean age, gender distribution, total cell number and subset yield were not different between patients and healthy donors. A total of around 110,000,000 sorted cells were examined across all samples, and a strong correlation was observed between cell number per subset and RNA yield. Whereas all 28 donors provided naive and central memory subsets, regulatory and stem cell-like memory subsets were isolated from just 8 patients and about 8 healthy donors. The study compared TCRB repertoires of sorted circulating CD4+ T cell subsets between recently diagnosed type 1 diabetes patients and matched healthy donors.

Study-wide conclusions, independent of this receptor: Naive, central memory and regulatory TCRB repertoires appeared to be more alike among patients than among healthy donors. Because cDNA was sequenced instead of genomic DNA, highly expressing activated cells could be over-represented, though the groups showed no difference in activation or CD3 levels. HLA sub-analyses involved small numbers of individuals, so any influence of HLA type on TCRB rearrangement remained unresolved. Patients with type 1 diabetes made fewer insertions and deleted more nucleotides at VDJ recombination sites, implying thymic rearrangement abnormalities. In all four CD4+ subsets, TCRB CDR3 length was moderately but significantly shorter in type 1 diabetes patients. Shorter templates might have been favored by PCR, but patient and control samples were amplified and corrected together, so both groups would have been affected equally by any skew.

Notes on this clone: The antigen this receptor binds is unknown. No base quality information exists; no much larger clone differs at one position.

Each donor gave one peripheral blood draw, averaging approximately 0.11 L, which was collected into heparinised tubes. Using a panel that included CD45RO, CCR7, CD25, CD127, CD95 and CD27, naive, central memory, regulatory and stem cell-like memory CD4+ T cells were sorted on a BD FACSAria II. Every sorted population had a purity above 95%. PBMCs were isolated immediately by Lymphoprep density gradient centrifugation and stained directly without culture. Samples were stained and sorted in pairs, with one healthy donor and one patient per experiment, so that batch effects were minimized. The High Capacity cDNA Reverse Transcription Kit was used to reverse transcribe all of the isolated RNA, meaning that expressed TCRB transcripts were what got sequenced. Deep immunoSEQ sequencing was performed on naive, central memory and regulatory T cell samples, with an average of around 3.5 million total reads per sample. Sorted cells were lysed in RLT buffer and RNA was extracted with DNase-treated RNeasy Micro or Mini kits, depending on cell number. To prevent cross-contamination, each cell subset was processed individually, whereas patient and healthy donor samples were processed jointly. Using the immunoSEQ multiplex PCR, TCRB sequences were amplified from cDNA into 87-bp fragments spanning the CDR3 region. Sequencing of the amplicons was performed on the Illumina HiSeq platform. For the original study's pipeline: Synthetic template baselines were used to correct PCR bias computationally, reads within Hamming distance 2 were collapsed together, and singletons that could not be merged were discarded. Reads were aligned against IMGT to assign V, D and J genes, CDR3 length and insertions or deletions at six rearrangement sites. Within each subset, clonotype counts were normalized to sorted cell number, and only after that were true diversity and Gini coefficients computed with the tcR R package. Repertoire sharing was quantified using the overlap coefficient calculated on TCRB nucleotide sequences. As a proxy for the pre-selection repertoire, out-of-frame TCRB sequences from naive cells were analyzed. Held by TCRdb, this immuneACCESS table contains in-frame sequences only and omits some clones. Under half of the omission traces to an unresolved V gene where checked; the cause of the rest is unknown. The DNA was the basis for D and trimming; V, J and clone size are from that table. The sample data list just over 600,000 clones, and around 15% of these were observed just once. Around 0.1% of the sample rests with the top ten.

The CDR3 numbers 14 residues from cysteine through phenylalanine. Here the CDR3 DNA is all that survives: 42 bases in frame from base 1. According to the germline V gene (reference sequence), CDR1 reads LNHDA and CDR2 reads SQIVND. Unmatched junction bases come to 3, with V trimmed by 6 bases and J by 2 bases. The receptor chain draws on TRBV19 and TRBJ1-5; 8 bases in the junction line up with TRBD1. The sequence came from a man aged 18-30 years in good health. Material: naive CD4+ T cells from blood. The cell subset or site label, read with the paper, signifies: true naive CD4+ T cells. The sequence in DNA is TGTGCCAGTAGGCAGACAGGGGGCAATCAGCCCCAGCATTTT. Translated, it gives CASRQTGGNQPQHF.